This T cell receptor (beta chain) derives from a study of beta chain features in type 1 diabetes. General study findings and limits: In all four CD4+ subsets, TCRB CDR3 length was significantly, moderately reduced in type 1 diabetes.

Expressed TCRB transcripts got sequenced, as all isolated RNA was reverse transcribed. Profiled with immunoSEQ multiplex PCR; TCRdb holds only in-frame clones, not every one. The sample carries more than 200,000 clones, roughly 17% recorded once. About this clone: Its antigen is not known. Other DNA sequences from this sample encode an identical CDR3 as well.

Trimming took 0 bases from V and 5 from J, leaving 10 bases between them. This CDR3 has 14 residues. Germline CDR1 and CDR2: LGHNA and YSLEER. Specimen: naive CD4+ T cells from blood. J is TRBJ2-5 and V is TRBV4-3; either TRBD1 or TRBD2 may fit D (6 bases each). This clonotype originated in a man aged 25 to 45 with type 1 diabetes. The CDR3, as DNA: TGCGCCAGCAGCCAAGACCGGGGGCGGGAGACCCAGTACTTC. This translates into CASSQDRGRETQYF.